One T cell receptor (beta chain) is described in this entry. Its antigen is unidentified. These data originate in a study of blood T cells in healthy people across ages. Regarding the study as a whole: Roughly linear declines in TCR beta diversity per million T cells occurred with age. Unknown donor CMV status possibly confounded expanded clonotype changes.

The germline V gene has CDR1 SGHRS and CDR2 YFSETQ. CDR3 length: 14 residues. Trimming removed 1 base at V and 2 bases at J, with 7 bases between. The second PCR ran about 6 to 12 cycles with a sample-barcoded 5' primer and J-beta primers. TCRdb re-called the 5' RACE reads through MiXCR, storing one row per CDR3 protein. The sample lists under 1,000,000 distinct CDR3 sequences; about 34% were seen once. This chain links TRBV5-1 with TRBJ1-5; D is uncertain. The clonotype comes from a man aged 18 to 30 in good health. Sequencing was performed on blood. The CDR3 DNA sequence: TGCGCCAGCAGCTTGAACGGGGGCAATCAGCCCCAGCATTTT. It encodes CASSLNGGNQPQHF.